These T cell receptor beta chains were read from a single sample in a study of blood T cell repertoires in COVID-19. Using immunoSEQ multiplex PCR, the repertoire was profiled, and TCRdb retains in-frame clones only, with some absent. The repertoire holds under 250,000 clones, roughly 88% seen once, with 6% to 6.5% in the top ten. Sequencing was done on a sample of peripheral blood. The receptors stem from a woman in her 30s with COVID-19, enrolled during active disease. Both conserved end residues are part of each CDR3. Clone size is not always given. Where it is, it says once, few, many or a class for expanded clones.

V gene	clone size	J gene	CDR3 protein
TRBV6-2/TRBV6-3	.	TRBJ2-7	CASSYPSGGTQYF
TRBV5-1	.	TRBJ1-3	CASSLDRGGNTIYF
TRBV4-3	.	TRBJ2-2	CASSPRVAGELFF
TRBV7-9	.	TRBJ2-1	CASSLGTTSGSGEQFF
TRBV6-5	once	TRBJ2-1	CASSRRLAEYNEQFF
TRBV29-1	.	TRBJ1-2	CSVEPSGTGYGYTF
TRBV28	.	TRBJ2-7	CASSSMRDSSYEQYF
TRBV7-2	.	TRBJ1-5	CASSLARDQPQHF
TRBV27	.	TRBJ2-1	CASLNRASGSGEQFF
TRBV2	few	TRBJ2-1	CASSGRQSFNEQFF
TRBV6-6	.	TRBJ2-2	CASLAGETGELFF
TRBV28	.	TRBJ2-4	CASSKTGIKNIQYF
TRBV7-9	.	TRBJ1-5	CASATGGEPQHF
TRBV5-1	.	TRBJ2-2	CASSFSGPNTGELFF
TRBV6-2/TRBV6-3	.	TRBJ2-7	CASSPNNDRVHEQYF
TRBV2	.	TRBJ2-1	CASSELLAGNEQFF